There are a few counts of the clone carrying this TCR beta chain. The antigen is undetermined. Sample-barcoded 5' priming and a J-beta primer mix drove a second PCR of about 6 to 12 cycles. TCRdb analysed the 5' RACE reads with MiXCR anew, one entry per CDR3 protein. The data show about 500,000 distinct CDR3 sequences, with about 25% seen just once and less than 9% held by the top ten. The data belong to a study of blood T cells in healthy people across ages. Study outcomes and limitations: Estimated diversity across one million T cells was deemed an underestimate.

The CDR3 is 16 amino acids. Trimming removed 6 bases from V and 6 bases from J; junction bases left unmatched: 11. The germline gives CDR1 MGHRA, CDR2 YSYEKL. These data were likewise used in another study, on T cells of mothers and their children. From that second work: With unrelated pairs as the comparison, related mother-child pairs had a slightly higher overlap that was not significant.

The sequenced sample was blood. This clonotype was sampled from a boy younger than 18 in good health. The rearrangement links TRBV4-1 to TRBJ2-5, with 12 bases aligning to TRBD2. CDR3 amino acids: CASRTRLAGDHKTQYF. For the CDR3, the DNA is TGCGCCAGCAGAACAAGACTAGCGGGAGATCACAAGACCCAGTACTTC.